Many counts were recorded for the clone carrying this TCR beta chain. What it binds is not known. The sample originates from a study of T cells after yellow fever vaccination. Findings of the study overall: CD4 and CD8 compartments shared a small share of clonotypes. Post-booster samples contained most primary-vaccination clones (about 96% CD4, about 90% CD8).

The CDR3 runs 18 residues. From germline, CDR1 is MNHNY and CDR2 SVGAGI (reference sequence). Trimming took 5 bases from V and 0 from J, leaving 20 bases between them. Synthesis of TCR cDNA relied on 5'RACE template switching, which attached a universal primer site and UMIs. TCRdb re-derived calls from the 5' RACE reads in MiXCR, one entry per CDR3 protein. The sample includes about 340,000 distinct CDR3 sequences, 3% to 4.5% of them seen just once. This sample comprised PBMCs, obtained 5 days after the yellow fever booster vaccination. The rearrangement links TRBV6-6 to TRBJ2-1; D is tentatively TRBD1 or TRBD2 (5 bases each). The receptor was derived from a man younger than 30 who received the YFV17D yellow fever vaccine. This CDR3 is CASSPPLGRQSSYNEQFF. As DNA, the CDR3 is TGTGCCAGCAGTCCACCACTGGGACGTCAGAGCTCCTACAATGAGCAGTTCTTC.